This T cell receptor beta chain stems from a study of cytomegalovirus exposure and HLA in healthy donors. Findings of the study overall: An observed cluster of highly shared sequence variants was recorded as a likely sequencing artifact.

60 Vbeta and 13 Jbeta primers were used in PCR. Sequencing was performed with immunoSEQ multiplex PCR; in TCRdb, only in-frame clones are kept and a portion is missing. This specimen shows 50,000 or so clones; the ten leading clones hold around an eighth. On this clone: As yet, its antigen is unknown.

Germline V gives CDR1 SGHKS, CDR2 YYEKEE (reference sequence). The CDR3 spans 14 residues. Losses at the gene ends were 3 bases for V and 3 bases for J; bases not matched to a gene: 4. This chain connects TRBV5-5 to TRBJ2-7; 9 nucleotides line up with TRBD1. Material for sequencing was PBMCs. This clonotype was sampled from a woman aged 60-75 years in good health and CMV-seropositive. The CDR3 DNA follows: TGTGCCAGCAGCTCTACAGGGGGCTTCTACGAGCAGTACTTC. Translation gives CASSSTGGFYEQYF.